The rows below give T cell receptor beta chains drawn from one sample of a study of siplizumab effects on memory and regulatory T cells. Method: immunoSEQ multiplex PCR; TCRdb's copy keeps in-frame clones and lacks some. This sample has 100,000 to 120,000 clones; roughly 90% occur once, and the top ten carry 1% to 1.5%. The sequenced material came from CD4+ T cells sorted from blood. These receptors all stem from a human donor in good health. Both conserved end residues are part of each CDR3. A D gene is named only where the DNA matches it firmly. Size values are once, few and many counts, or a class for expanded clones, and some rows have none.

>-|TRBV5-1|-|TRBJ1-4
CASSDGLRARIEKLFF
TGCGCCAGCAGCGACGGTTTGAGGGCTCGAATCGAAAAACTGTTTTTT
>-|TRBV7-2|TRBD2|TRBJ2-3
CASSLGRGGTDTQYF
TGTGCCAGCAGCTTAGGGCGGGGGGGAACAGATACGCAGTATTTT
>-|TRBV19|-|TRBJ2-7
CASSIVAGKYEQYF
TGTGCCAGTAGTATAGTGGCGGGGAAATACGAGCAGTACTTC
>-|TRBV7-3|TRBD2|TRBJ2-7
CASSATSGVYEQYF
TGTGCCAGCAGCGCGACTAGCGGAGTTTACGAGCAGTACTTC
>once|TRBV30|-|TRBJ1-3
CAWSPGAGGNTIYF
TGTGCCTGGAGTCCCGGGGCTGGGGGAAACACCATATATTTT
>-|TRBV18|-|TRBJ2-7
CASSPRDGYEQYF
TGTGCCAGCTCACCAAGGGACGGGTACGAGCAGTACTTC
>-|TRBV7-8|TRBD1|TRBJ1-5
CASSLGTGGNQPQHF
TGTGCCAGCAGCTTAGGGACAGGGGGCAATCAGCCCCAGCATTTT
>once|TRBV14|-|TRBJ1-5
CASSQSGQTAYFSNQPQHF
TGTGCCAGCAGCCAATCCGGACAGACTGCCTATTTTAGCAATCAGCCCCAGCATTTT
>-|TRBV5-4|TRBD1|TRBJ2-7
CATPGQEGFEDYEQYF
TGTGCCACACCGGGACAGGAAGGCTTCGAGGACTACGAGCAGTACTTC
>-|TRBV27|-|TRBJ2-7
CASSLQGWPVEQYF
TGTGCCAGCAGCCTACAGGGTTGGCCGGTCGAGCAGTACTTC
>-|TRBV4-1|-|TRBJ2-2
CASSLNSNTGELFF
TGCGCCAGCAGCCTGAATTCGAACACCGGGGAGCTGTTTTTT
>once|TRBV7-2|-|TRBJ2-5
CASSFGGGVETQYF
TGTGCCAGCAGCTTTGGGGGAGGAGTAGAGACCCAGTACTTC
>-|TRBV11-2|TRBD2|TRBJ2-7
CASSGRLAGGQYEQYF
TGTGCCAGCAGCGGGAGACTAGCGGGGGGTCAATACGAGCAGTACTTC
>-|TRBV6-5|-|TRBJ1-1
CASSLGPINTEAFF
TGTGCCAGCAGTTTGGGACCGATAAACACTGAAGCTTTCTTT
>-|TRBV29-1|-|TRBJ2-7
CSVAGQYYEQYF
TGCAGCGTTGCCGGACAGTACTACGAGCAGTACTTC
>few|TRBV2|-|TRBJ1-6
CASSEPTGRERALHF
TGTGCCAGCAGTGAACCCACAGGGCGGGAGAGAGCCCTCCACTTT
>few|TRBV11-2|-|TRBJ2-5
CASSLVETQYF
TGTGCCAGCAGCTTAGTAGAGACCCAGTACTTC
>-|TRBV2|-|TRBJ1-1
CASSALRQSNTEAFF
TGTGCCAGCAGTGCCCTACGACAGAGTAACACTGAAGCTTTCTTT
>-|TRBV7-9|-|TRBJ1-2
CASSLAGVGYGYTF
TGTGCCAGCAGCTTAGCAGGGGTAGGCTATGGCTACACCTTC
>once|TRBV5-1|TRBD2|TRBJ2-3
CASWAGDPTDTQYF
TGCGCCAGCTGGGCGGGGGACCCGACAGATACGCAGTATTTT
>-|TRBV7-2|TRBD1|TRBJ2-3
CASSIGGSTDTQYF
TGTGCCAGCAGCATAGGGGGCAGCACAGATACGCAGTATTTT
>once|TRBV18|TRBD2|TRBJ2-7
CASSTTGGYEQYF
TGTGCCAGCTCAACCACGGGAGGCTACGAGCAGTACTTC
>-|TRBV15|TRBD2|TRBJ2-1
CATSREGGPSYNEQFF
TGTGCCACCAGCAGAGAGGGAGGGCCGTCCTACAATGAGCAGTTCTTC
>-|TRBV5-1|-|TRBJ2-5
CASSPGETQYF
TGCGCCAGCAGCCCAGGCGAGACCCAGTACTTC
>-|TRBV18|-|TRBJ2-6
CASSPLGPTSSGANVLTF
TGTGCCAGCTCACCACTGGGCCCAACTAGCTCTGGGGCCAACGTCCTGACTTTC
>-|TRBV30|-|TRBJ2-7
CAWSVGGPTSYEQYF
TGTGCCTGGAGCGTTGGAGGACCGACCTCCTACGAGCAGTACTTC
>-|TRBV5-5|TRBD1|TRBJ1-4
CASSLGQGGSLAFF
TGTGCCAGCAGCTTAGGACAGGGCGGAAGTCTCGCCTTTTTC
>once|TRBV27|-|TRBJ1-3
CASSLYGKRSGNTIYF
TGTGCCAGCAGTTTATACGGGAAGCGCTCTGGAAACACCATATATTTT
>-|TRBV27|-|TRBJ2-6
CASSFGTTGANVLTF
TGTGCCAGCAGTTTCGGGACAACTGGGGCCAACGTCCTGACTTTC
>-|TRBV10-2|-|TRBJ1-1
CASSEGPNTEAFF
TGCGCCAGCAGTGAAGGTCCGAACACTGAAGCTTTCTTT
>-|TRBV6-5|-|TRBJ1-2
CASSQQEINGYTF
TGTGCCAGCAGCCAACAGGAAATTAATGGCTACACCTTC